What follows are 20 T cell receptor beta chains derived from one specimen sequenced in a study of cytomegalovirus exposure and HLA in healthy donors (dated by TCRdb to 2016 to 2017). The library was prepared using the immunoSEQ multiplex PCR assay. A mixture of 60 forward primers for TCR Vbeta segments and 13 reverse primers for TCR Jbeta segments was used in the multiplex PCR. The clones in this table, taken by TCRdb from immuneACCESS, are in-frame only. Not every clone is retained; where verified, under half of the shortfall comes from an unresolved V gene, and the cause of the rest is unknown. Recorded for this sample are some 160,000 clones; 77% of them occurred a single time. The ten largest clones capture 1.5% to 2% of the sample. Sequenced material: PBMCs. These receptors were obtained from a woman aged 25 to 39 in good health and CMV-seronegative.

CDR3 sequence reads: CASSEVSGQYF. The CDR3 nucleotides are TGTGCCAGCAGTGAAGTGTCAGGGCAGTACTTC. The gene calls are TRBV6-1 and TRBJ2-7; the D is unclear. The germline V and J ends were trimmed by 1 base and 9 bases, with 7 bases remaining between them. CDR1 and CDR2 from the germline V gene are MNHNS and SASEGT. The CDR3 runs to 11 residues.

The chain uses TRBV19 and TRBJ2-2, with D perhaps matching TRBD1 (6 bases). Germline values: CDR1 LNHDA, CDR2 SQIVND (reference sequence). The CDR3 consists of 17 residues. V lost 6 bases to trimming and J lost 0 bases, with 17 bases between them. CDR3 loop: CASSRGPRGANTGELFF. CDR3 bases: TGTGCCAGTAGCAGGGGCCCTAGGGGCGCGAACACCGGGGAGCTGTTTTTT.

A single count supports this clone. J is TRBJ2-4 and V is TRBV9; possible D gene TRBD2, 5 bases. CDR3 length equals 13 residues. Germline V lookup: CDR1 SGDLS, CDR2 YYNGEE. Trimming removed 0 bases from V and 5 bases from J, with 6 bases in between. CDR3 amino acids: CASSVGRENIQYF. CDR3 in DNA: TGTGCCAGCAGCGTAGGGCGGGAAAACATTCAGTACTTC. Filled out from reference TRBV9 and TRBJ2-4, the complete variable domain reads DSGVTQTPKHLITATGQRVTLRCSPRSGDLSVYWYQQSLDQGLQFLIQYYNGEERAKGNILERFSAQQFPDLHSELNLSSLELGDSALYFCASSVGRENIQYFGAGTRLSVL.

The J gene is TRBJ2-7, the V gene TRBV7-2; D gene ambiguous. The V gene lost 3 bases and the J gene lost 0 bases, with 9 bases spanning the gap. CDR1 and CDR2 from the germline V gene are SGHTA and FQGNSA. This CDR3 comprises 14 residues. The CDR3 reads CASSFSPSSYEQYF. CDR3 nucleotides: TGTGCCAGCAGCTTTTCCCCCAGCTCCTACGAGCAGTACTTC.

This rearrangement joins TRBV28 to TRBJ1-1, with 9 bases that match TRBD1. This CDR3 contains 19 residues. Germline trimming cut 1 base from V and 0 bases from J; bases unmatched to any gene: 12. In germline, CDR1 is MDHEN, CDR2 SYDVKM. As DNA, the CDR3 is TGTGCCAGCAGTTTATTTGTAGGGCCCGGGACAGGGCTGAACACTGAAGCTTTCTTT. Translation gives CASSLFVGPGTGLNTEAFF.

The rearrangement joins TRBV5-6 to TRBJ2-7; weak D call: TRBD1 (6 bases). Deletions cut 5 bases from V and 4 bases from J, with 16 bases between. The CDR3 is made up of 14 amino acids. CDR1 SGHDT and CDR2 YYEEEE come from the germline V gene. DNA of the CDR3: TGTGCCAGCAGTTCTACAGGGTTTGGGTACGAGCAGTACTTC. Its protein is CASSSTGFGYEQYF.

CDR3 nucleotides: TGTGCCAGCAGCCCCAAGTGGGGGGTAAGGGGTACTGAAGCTTTCTTT. Encoded protein: CASSPKWGVRGTEAFF. The chain links TRBV9 to TRBJ1-1, with a possible D match to TRBD1 (5 bases). In germline, CDR1 is SGDLS, CDR2 YYNGEE. V was pared by 4 bases and J by 5 bases, with 21 bases between. This CDR3 has 16 residues.

The CDR3 DNA follows: TGTGCCAGCAGCCAAGATCTTCGGGAGACCCAGTACTTC. It specifies CASSQDLRETQYF. The chain couples TRBV14 to TRBJ2-5, with D unresolved. Trimming pared 0 bases from V and 5 bases from J, leaving 7 bases between. This CDR3 is built from 13 residues. Germline assignment: CDR1 SGHDN and CDR2 FVKESK.

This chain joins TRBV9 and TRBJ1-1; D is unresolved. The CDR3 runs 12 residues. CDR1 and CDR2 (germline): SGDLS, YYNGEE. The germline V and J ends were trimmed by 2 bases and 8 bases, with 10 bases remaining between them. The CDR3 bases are TGTGCCAGCAGCGTGGGCACCCGGGAAGCTTTCTTT. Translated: CASSVGTREAFF.

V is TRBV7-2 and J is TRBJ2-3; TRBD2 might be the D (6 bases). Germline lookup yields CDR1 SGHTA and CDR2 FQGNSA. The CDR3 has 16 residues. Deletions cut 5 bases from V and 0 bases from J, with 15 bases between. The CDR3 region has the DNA TGTGCCAGCAGCCCTAGCGCGGGAACTAGCACAGATACGCAGTATTTT. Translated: CASSPSAGTSTDTQYF.

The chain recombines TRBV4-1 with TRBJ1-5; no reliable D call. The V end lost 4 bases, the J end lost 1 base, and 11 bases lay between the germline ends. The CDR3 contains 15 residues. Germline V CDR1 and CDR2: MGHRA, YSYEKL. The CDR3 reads CASSLTRLSNQPQHF. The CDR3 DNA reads TGCGCCAGCAGCCTCACACGACTGAGCAATCAGCCCCAGCATTTT.

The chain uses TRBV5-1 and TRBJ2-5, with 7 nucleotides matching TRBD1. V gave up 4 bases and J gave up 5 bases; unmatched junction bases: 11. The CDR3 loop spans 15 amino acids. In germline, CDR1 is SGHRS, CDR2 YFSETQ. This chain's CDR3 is CASSPRPTGYETQYF. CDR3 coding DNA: TGCGCCAGCAGCCCGCGACCGACAGGGTACGAGACCCAGTACTTC.

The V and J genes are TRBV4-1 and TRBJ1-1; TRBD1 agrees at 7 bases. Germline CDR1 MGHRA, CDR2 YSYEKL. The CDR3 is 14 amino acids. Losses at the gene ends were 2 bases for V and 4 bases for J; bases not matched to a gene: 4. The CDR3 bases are TGCGCCAGCAGCCAACCCGACAGGGCCACTGAAGCTTTCTTT. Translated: CASSQPDRATEAFF.

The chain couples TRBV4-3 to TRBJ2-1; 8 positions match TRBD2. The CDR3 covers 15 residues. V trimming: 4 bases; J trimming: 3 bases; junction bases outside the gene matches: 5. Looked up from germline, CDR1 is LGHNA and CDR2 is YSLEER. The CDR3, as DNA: TGCGCCAGCAGCCTTAGCGGGAAGGTCTACAATGAGCAGTTCTTC. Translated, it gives CASSLSGKVYNEQFF.

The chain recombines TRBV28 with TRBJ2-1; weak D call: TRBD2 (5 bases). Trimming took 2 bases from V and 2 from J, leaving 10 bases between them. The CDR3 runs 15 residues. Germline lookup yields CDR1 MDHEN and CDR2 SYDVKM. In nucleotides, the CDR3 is TGTGCCAGCAGTTTAGGTGGGAGAGCCTACAATGAGCAGTTCTTC. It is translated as CASSLGGRAYNEQFF.

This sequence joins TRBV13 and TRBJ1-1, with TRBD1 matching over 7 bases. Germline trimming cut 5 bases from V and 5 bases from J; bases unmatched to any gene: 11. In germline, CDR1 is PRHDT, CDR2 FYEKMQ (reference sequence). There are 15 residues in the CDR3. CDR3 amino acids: CASSPTGDGETEAFF. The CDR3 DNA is TGTGCCAGCAGCCCAACAGGGGACGGGGAAACTGAAGCTTTCTTT. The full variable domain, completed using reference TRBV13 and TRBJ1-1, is AAGVIQSPRHLIKEKRETATLKCYPIPRHDTVYWYQQGPGQDPQFLISFYEKMQSDKGSIPDRFSAQQFSDYHSELNMSSLELGDSALYFCASSPTGDGETEAFFGQGTRLTVV.

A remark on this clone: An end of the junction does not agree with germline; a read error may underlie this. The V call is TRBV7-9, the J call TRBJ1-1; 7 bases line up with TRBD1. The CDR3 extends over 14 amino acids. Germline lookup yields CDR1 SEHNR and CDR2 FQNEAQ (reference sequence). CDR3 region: CSSSWTGMNTEAFF. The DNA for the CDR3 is TGTTCCAGCAGCTGGACAGGCATGAACACTGAAGCTTTCTTT.

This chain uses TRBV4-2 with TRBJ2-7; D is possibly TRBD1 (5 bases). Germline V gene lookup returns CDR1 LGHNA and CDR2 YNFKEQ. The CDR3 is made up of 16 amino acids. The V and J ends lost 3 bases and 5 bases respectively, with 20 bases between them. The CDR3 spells CASSHAVVQAMDEQYF. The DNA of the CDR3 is TGTGCCAGCAGCCACGCGGTGGTACAGGCCATGGACGAGCAGTACTTC.

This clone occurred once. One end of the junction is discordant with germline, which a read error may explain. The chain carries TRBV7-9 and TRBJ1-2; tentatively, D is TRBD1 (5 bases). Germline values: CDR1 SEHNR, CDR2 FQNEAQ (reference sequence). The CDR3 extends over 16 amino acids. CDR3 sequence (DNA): TGTGCCAGCAGCCACGGACTCAGGGAGGGGAACTATGGCTACCCCTTC. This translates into CASSHGLREGNYGYPF. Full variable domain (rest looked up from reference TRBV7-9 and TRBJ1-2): DTGVSQNPRHKITKRGQNVTFRCDPISEHNRLYWYRQTLGQGPEFLTYFQNEAQLEKSRLLSDRFSAERPKGSFSTLEIQRTEQGDSAMYLCASSHGLREGNYGYPFGSGTRLTVV.

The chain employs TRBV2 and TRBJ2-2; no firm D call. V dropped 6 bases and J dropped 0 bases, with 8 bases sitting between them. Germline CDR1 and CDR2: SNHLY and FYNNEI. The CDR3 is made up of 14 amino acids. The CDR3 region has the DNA TGTGCCAGCAGAACAGAAACGAACACCGGGGAGCTGTTTTTT. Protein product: CASRTETNTGELFF.